This T cell receptor (beta chain) was profiled in a study of T cells expressing NK-cell markers. TCRdb reprocessed the 5' RACE reads and stores each CDR3 protein as one record, lacking DNA. The listing records about 550,000 distinct CDR3 sequences. CDR1 SNHLY and CDR2 FYNNEI come from the germline V gene. This CDR3 comprises 13 residues. The sequencing sample was made of blood T cells: a sorted CD56 or NKG2C T cell subset, CD4+ or CD8+ T cells, or bulk PBMC T cells (not recorded which). The rearrangement joins TRBV2 to TRBJ2-2. This sequence originates from a man aged 18 to 30 in good health. CDR3 residues: CASSDYGAGELFF.